Listed below are T cell receptor beta chains from one sample, sequenced in a study of T cell responses to AZD1222 COVID-19 vaccine. Clones were read by immunoSEQ multiplex PCR, and TCRdb kept only the in-frame ones, dropping some. The table shows approximately 90,000 clones, with roughly nine tenths occurring only once. Specimen: peripheral blood, collected on day 0 of AZD1222 vaccination. These receptors were obtained from an adult in good health. CDR3s include the opening cysteine and the closing phenylalanine or tryptophan. The order of the fields is V gene, J gene, clone size, D gene, CDR3 protein, CDR3 DNA. A D gene is named only where the DNA matches it firmly. Size is omitted from some rows. Given values are once, few, many or a class for expanded clones.

V: TRBV27
J: TRBJ2-5
size: once
D: -
CDR3: CASSRNQETQYF
DNA: TGTGCCAGCAGCCGTAACCAAGAGACCCAGTACTTC

V: TRBV28
J: TRBJ1-5
size: -
D: TRBD1
CDR3: CASIDRGPYQPQHF
DNA: TGTGCCAGCATCGACAGGGGTCCTTATCAGCCCCAGCATTTT

V: TRBV6-2/TRBV6-3
J: TRBJ2-7
size: -
D: -
CDR3: CASSYRSGRGVSYEQYF
DNA: TGTGCCAGCAGTTACCGATCTGGCAGGGGGGTATCCTACGAGCAGTACTTC

V: TRBV5-4
J: TRBJ2-2
size: -
D: -
CDR3: CASSLFSVTGELFF
DNA: TGTGCCAGCAGCCTATTCAGTGTAACCGGGGAGCTGTTTTTT

V: TRBV9
J: TRBJ1-2
size: -
D: -
CDR3: CASSPGRANYGYTF
DNA: TGTGCCAGCAGCCCAGGACGGGCTAACTATGGCTACACCTTC

V: TRBV28
J: TRBJ1-1
size: -
D: -
CDR3: CASSRPSRLGAFF
DNA: TGTGCCAGCAGTCGCCCCTCCCGCTTGGGAGCTTTCTTT

V: TRBV27
J: TRBJ1-1
size: few
D: -
CDR3: CASSLGPGNEAFF
DNA: TGTGCCAGCAGTTTAGGGCCCGGGAATGAAGCTTTCTTT

V: TRBV19
J: TRBJ2-7
size: -
D: TRBD2
CDR3: CASSKRHVAGGPDYEQYF
DNA: TGTGCCAGTAGTAAAAGACACGTAGCGGGAGGGCCGGACTACGAGCAGTACTTC

V: TRBV9
J: TRBJ1-6
size: -
D: -
CDR3: CASSVVGENSPLHF
DNA: TGTGCCAGCAGCGTAGTGGGGGAAAATTCACCCCTCCACTTT

V: TRBV6-5
J: TRBJ2-1
size: -
D: TRBD2
CDR3: CASTPSGGQSQFF
DNA: TGTGCCAGCACCCCTAGCGGGGGCCAGAGTCAGTTCTTC

V: TRBV5-1
J: TRBJ2-1
size: medium-sized
D: -
CDR3: CASSLEGTTYNEQFF
DNA: TGCGCCAGCAGCTTGGAGGGGACAACCTACAATGAGCAGTTCTTC

V: TRBV19
J: TRBJ1-1
size: -
D: -
CDR3: CASKGNRNTEAFF
DNA: TGTGCCAGCAAGGGAAACAGGAACACTGAAGCTTTCTTT

V: TRBV19
J: TRBJ1-2
size: -
D: TRBD1
CDR3: CASSRESGQGSYGYTF
DNA: TGTGCCAGTAGTAGGGAGTCGGGACAGGGTTCCTATGGCTACACCTTC

V: TRBV30
J: TRBJ1-4
size: -
D: -
CDR3: CAWSEEEKLFF
DNA: TGTGCCTGGAGTGAGGAGGAAAAACTGTTTTTT

V: TRBV7-2
J: TRBJ2-5
size: -
D: TRBD2
CDR3: CASSLGLAAETQYF
DNA: TGTGCCAGCAGCTTGGGACTAGCGGCGGAGACCCAGTACTTC

V: TRBV6-5
J: TRBJ2-2
size: -
D: TRBD1
CDR3: CASSTGGTGELFF
DNA: TGTGCCAGCAGTACAGGGGGCACCGGGGAGCTGTTTTTT

V: TRBV2
J: TRBJ2-1
size: once
D: -
CDR3: CASRGFAASEQFF
DNA: TGTGCCAGCAGGGGGTTCGCGGCGTCAGAGCAGTTCTTC

V: TRBV24-1
J: TRBJ2-3
size: -
D: TRBD2
CDR3: CATSIAGVTDTQYF
DNA: TGTGCCACCAGTATAGCGGGGGTCACAGATACGCAGTATTTT

V: TRBV28
J: TRBJ1-2
size: -
D: TRBD1
CDR3: CASTVGQGRDYGYTF
DNA: TGTGCCAGCACCGTGGGACAGGGCCGCGACTATGGCTACACCTTC

V: TRBV7-2
J: TRBJ2-7
size: -
D: -
CDR3: CASSLAWGGGAEQYF
DNA: TGTGCCAGCAGCTTAGCTTGGGGCGGAGGGGCCGAGCAGTACTTC

V: TRBV28
J: TRBJ1-1
size: -
D: -
CDR3: CASSSPSYTEAFF
DNA: TGTGCCAGCAGTTCTCCCAGCTACACTGAAGCTTTCTTT

V: TRBV9
J: TRBJ2-7
size: -
D: -
CDR3: CASSEDGLREQYF
DNA: TGTGCCAGCAGCGAAGACGGGTTAAGGGAGCAGTACTTC

V: TRBV18
J: TRBJ2-1
size: -
D: TRBD1
CDR3: CASSPLSGTGRNSYNEQFF
DNA: TGTGCCAGCTCACCGCTCTCCGGGACAGGGAGGAACTCCTACAATGAGCAGTTCTTC

V: TRBV7-2
J: TRBJ1-1
size: -
D: TRBD1
CDR3: CASSPRTGRTEAFF
DNA: TGTGCCAGCAGCCCGCGGACAGGGCGAACTGAAGCTTTCTTT

V: TRBV19
J: TRBJ1-3
size: -
D: -
CDR3: CASSIDRGNTIYF
DNA: TGTGCCAGTAGTATCGATAGGGGAAACACCATATATTTT

V: TRBV29-1
J: TRBJ1-4
size: -
D: -
CDR3: CSSRGEGEKLFF
DNA: TGCAGCTCAAGGGGCGAGGGTGAAAAACTGTTTTTT

V: TRBV10-3
J: TRBJ1-6
size: -
D: -
CDR3: CAISENGNSPLHF
DNA: TGTGCCATCAGTGAGAACGGGAATTCACCCCTCCACTTT

V: TRBV19
J: TRBJ1-6
size: -
D: -
CDR3: CASSVSSGGLLSPLHF
DNA: TGTGCCAGTAGTGTCTCCTCCGGGGGGTTGTTGTCACCCCTCCACTTT

V: TRBV7-3
J: TRBJ1-2
size: -
D: -
CDR3: CASIVHLSNYGYTF
DNA: TGTGCCAGCATCGTACACCTTTCTAACTATGGCTACACCTTC

V: TRBV24-1
J: TRBJ1-5
size: few
D: -
CDR3: CATSDGGPQHF
DNA: TGTGCCACCAGTGATGGGGGCCCCCAGCATTTT

V: TRBV7-2
J: TRBJ1-1
size: -
D: -
CDR3: CASSLLPGATTEAFF
DNA: TGTGCCAGCAGCTTACTGCCGGGGGCGACCACTGAAGCTTTCTTT

V: TRBV3-1/TRBV3-2
J: TRBJ1-5
size: few
D: -
CDR3: CASSQETGSGNQPQHF
DNA: TGTGCCAGCAGCCAAGAGACGGGGTCCGGCAATCAGCCCCAGCATTTT

V: TRBV25-1
J: TRBJ2-6
size: -
D: -
CDR3: CASSSRSVSGANVLTF
DNA: TGTGCCAGCAGTAGTCGGTCGGTCTCTGGGGCCAACGTCCTGACTTTC

V: TRBV6-6
J: TRBJ1-5
size: -
D: -
CDR3: CASKHDSLVSQPQHF
DNA: TGTGCCAGCAAGCATGACAGTCTCGTCTCCCAGCCCCAGCATTTT

V: TRBV19
J: TRBJ2-7
size: -
D: TRBD2
CDR3: CASSIDSSGAVEQYF
DNA: TGTGCCAGTAGTATAGATTCTAGCGGGGCCGTCGAGCAGTACTTC

V: TRBV2
J: TRBJ2-7
size: -
D: -
CDR3: CASNGLDYEQYF
DNA: TGTGCCAGCAATGGCCTTGACTACGAGCAGTACTTC

V: TRBV25-1
J: TRBJ1-3
size: -
D: -
CDR3: CASTKNRPFSGNTIYF
DNA: TGTGCCAGCACTAAGAACAGGCCCTTCTCTGGAAACACCATATATTTT

V: TRBV5-1
J: TRBJ2-2
size: -
D: -
CDR3: CASRKDSASGELFF
DNA: TGCGCCAGCAGAAAGGATTCAGCCAGCGGGGAGCTGTTTTTT

V: TRBV9
J: TRBJ1-3
size: -
D: -
CDR3: CASSPLDGPFGNTIYF
DNA: TGTGCCAGCAGCCCCCTGGACGGTCCTTTTGGAAACACCATATATTTT

V: TRBV3-1/TRBV3-2
J: TRBJ2-3
size: -
D: TRBD1
CDR3: CASSLGQGRSTDTQYF
DNA: TGTGCCAGCAGCCTGGGACAGGGCAGGAGCACAGATACGCAGTATTTT

V: TRBV28
J: TRBJ2-6
size: once
D: -
CDR3: CASSFRGRGANVLTF
DNA: TGTGCCAGCAGTTTTCGGGGGCGTGGGGCCAACGTCCTGACTTTC

V: TRBV7-9
J: TRBJ2-1
size: -
D: -
CDR3: CASSLGGVEAAYEQFF
DNA: TGTGCCAGCAGCTTAGGAGGCGTCGAGGCAGCGTACGAGCAGTTCTTC

V: TRBV21-1
J: TRBJ1-1
size: -
D: -
CDR3: CASSSRDANTEAFF
DNA: TGTGCCAGCAGCAGCCGGGACGCGAACACTGAAGCTTTCTTT

V: TRBV29-1
J: TRBJ2-5
size: once
D: -
CDR3: CSVRLNQETQYF
DNA: TGCAGCGTTCGGCTAAACCAAGAGACCCAGTACTTC

V: TRBV18
J: TRBJ1-6
size: once
D: -
CDR3: CASSPGLLAVNSPLHF
DNA: TGTGCCAGCTCACCGGGACTCCTGGCTGTTAATTCACCCCTCCACTTT

V: TRBV19
J: TRBJ1-1
size: -
D: TRBD1
CDR3: CASSSQGVITEAFF
DNA: TGTGCCAGTAGTAGTCAGGGGGTAATCACTGAAGCTTTCTTT